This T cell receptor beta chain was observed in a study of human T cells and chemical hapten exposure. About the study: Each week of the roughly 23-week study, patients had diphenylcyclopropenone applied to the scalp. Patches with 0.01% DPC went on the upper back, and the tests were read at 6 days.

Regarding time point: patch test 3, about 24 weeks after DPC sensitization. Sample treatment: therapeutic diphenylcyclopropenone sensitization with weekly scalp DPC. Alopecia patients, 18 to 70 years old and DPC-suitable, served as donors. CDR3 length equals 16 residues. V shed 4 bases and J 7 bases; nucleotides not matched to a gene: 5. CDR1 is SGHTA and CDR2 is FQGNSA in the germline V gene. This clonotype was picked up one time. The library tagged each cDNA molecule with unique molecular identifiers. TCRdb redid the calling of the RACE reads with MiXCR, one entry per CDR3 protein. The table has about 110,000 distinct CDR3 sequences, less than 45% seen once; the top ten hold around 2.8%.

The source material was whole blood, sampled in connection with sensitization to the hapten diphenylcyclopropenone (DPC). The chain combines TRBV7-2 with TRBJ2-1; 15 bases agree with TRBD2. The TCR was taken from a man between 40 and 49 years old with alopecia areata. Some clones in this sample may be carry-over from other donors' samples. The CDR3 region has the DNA TGTGCCAGCAGCTCTACCGGGACTAGCGGGAGGAATGAGCAGTTCTTC. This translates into CASSSTGTSGRNEQFF.